This T cell receptor (beta chain) was recorded in a study of blood T cell repertoires in COVID-19. Overall study: COVID-19 samples collected from the United States, Italy and Spain covered acute and convalescent phases.

The CDR3 is 15 amino acids. The germline CDR1 and CDR2 sequences are MNHNY and SVGAGI (reference sequence). V lost 3 bases and J 4 bases, leaving 15 bases between the germline ends. Some clones are missing from TCRdb's copy, which holds only in-frame ones; the method was immunoSEQ multiplex PCR. The sample lists 150,000 to 200,000 clones; roughly 90% were seen once. Recruitment covered about 25 US areas and drew participants whose ages spanned roughly 18 to 95 years. Cohorts were assigned according to the clinical history that participants reported. The study counted Cohort 3 donors as recovered given two negative PCRs, clearance, or symptom resolution.

The material sequenced was PBMCs or T cells enriched from blood (not recorded which). The rearrangement joins TRBV6-6 to TRBJ1-2; the D is unclear. The sequence derives from a woman aged 45-59 years who had recovered from COVID-19. The CDR3 region has the DNA TGTGCCAGCAGTTATTCTCTCGAGGCGGCCTATGGCTACACCTTC. Translated, it gives CASSYSLEAAYGYTF.